The 3 T cell receptor beta chains below all came from one sample that was sequenced in a study of post-analysis software for immune sequencing data. Study-level results: Comparison of patients with controls showed five or six TRBV segments more frequent in patients, TRBV5-6, TRBV5-1 and TRBV20-1 among them.

Presence of unique molecular identifiers characterized the TCR beta cDNA libraries. TCRdb redid the calling of the PCR reads with MiXCR, one entry per CDR3 protein. The repertoire holds 600,000 to 700,000 distinct CDR3 sequences, with 59% as singletons. These receptors have no known antigen. Material: blood. Source of these receptors: a girl aged 2 to 10 with multiple sclerosis.

This clonotype was detected only a few times. The chain uses TRBV12-3 or TRBV12-4 and TRBJ1-2; D is unclear. V was pared by 7 bases and J by 3 bases, with 18 bases between. The CDR3 runs to 15 residues. CDR3: CASTPWLGGHYGYTF. The CDR3 DNA is TGTGCCAGCACTCCCTGGTTGGGCGGGCACTATGGCTACACCTTC.

The rearrangement joins TRBV14 to TRBJ1-2; TRBD1 might be the D (5 bases). CDR1 and CDR2 from the germline V gene are SGHDN and FVKESK. This CDR3 is 14 amino acids long. Between the trimmed V and J ends, which lost 3 bases and 4 bases, there was a span of 12 bases. The DNA of the CDR3 is TGTGCCAGCAGCCACAGGGAGTCAAGCTATGGCTACACCTTC. Its translation: CASSHRESSYGYTF.

This clonotype has more than one count but fewer than ten. The J gene is TRBJ1-5, the V gene TRBV20-1, with 9 bases aligning to TRBD1. This CDR3 has 15 residues. Germline V gene data show CDR1 as DFQATT and CDR2 as SNEGSKA (reference sequence). V shed 5 bases, J shed 2 bases, and the junction held 7 bases outside the gene matches. CDR3: CSAGDREDRNQPQHF. The CDR3 DNA reads as TGCAGTGCTGGGGACAGGGAGGATCGCAATCAGCCCCAGCATTTT.